The T cell receptor beta chain under discussion was sequenced for a study of cytomegalovirus exposure and HLA in healthy donors. Turning to the study itself: An early release of data contained about 85 million unique TCRs, which came from HLA-typed donors. Of some 400 genotyped donors, around 76% clustered with self-reported Caucasian donors.

Study findings and constraints: Most sequenced TCRs were rare (though some public TCRs occurred in many donors).

A note on this clone: Its antigen is unknown.

Both 60 Vbeta primers and 13 Jbeta primers went into the PCR. Assay used: immunoSEQ multiplex PCR; TCRdb lists only in-frame clones, some missing. The repertoire holds approximately 160,000 clones, with around 80% as singletons. This CDR3 is 14 amino acids long. The V gene's germline CDR1 is MNHEY and CDR2 SVGAGI. Sequenced material: PBMCs. The TCR originated in a male donor in good health and CMV-seronegative. The chain combines TRBV6-5 with TRBJ2-5; the match to TRBD1 covers 10 bases. The DNA end is more similar to TRBJ2-7, so the J call may be wrong. The CDR3, as DNA: TGTGCCAGCAGAACCCGGGACAGGGGCTACGAGCAGTACTTC. It yields the protein CASRTRDRGYEQYF.